The clone carrying this TCR beta chain has a count of ten or more. The antigen remains undetermined. The data originate from a study of T-cell memory formation after mild COVID-19. Germline values: CDR1 DFQATT, CDR2 SNEGSKA (reference sequence). V was clipped by 1 base and J by 2 bases, with 12 bases between them. The CDR3 is 15 amino acids. TCRdb analysed the 5' RACE reads with MiXCR anew, one entry per CDR3 protein. The sample has roughly 280,000 distinct CDR3 sequences; 7% to 10% are singletons. Study-wide findings and caveats: Clones that shrank (day 15 to 85) were balanced CD4/CD8, whereas later expanders leaned CD4+.

Sequencing was performed on PBMCs or a T cell subset sorted from them (not recorded which). The source of this sequence is a man between 18 and 35 years old who had mild COVID-19 (a few samples of this study predate the infection). Cell type and time point are not known. The chain combines TRBV20-1 with TRBJ2-1; D tentatively fits TRBD1 or TRBD2 (6 bases each). CDR3 bases: TGCAGTGCTAGAGCCGAGGAGGGGGCCTACAATGAGCAGTTCTTC. It codes for CSARAEEGAYNEQFF.